This T cell receptor (beta chain) appears in the sequencing data of a study of T cells in Graves' hyperthyroidism and ophthalmopathy. Study-level information: The blood sample was taken at first diagnosis, before treatment began.

Clinical Activity Scores of at least 3, NOSPECS grades of at least 4 and durations under 3 months characterized ophthalmopathy patients. For the diagnoses, clinical symptoms, serum thyroxine and TRAb, thyroid ultrasound and orbital computed tomography were used. General study results and limits: Blood also contained most expanded thyroid clonotypes above 0.001.

As regards this clonotype: Antigen unknown.

Germline CDR1 and CDR2: SGHVS and FQNEAQ. There are 15 residues in the CDR3. V dropped 1 base and J dropped 4 bases, with 11 bases sitting between them. Amplification targeted TCR beta CDR3 regions from RNA transcripts. In the first-round RT-PCR of the TCR CDR3, the HTBI primer set was used. A single record per CDR3 protein comes from TCRdb applying MiXCR to the multiplex PCR reads. The sample has 500,000 to 550,000 distinct CDR3 sequences, just under 20% seen once. The source material was blood. The chain carries TRBV7-8 and TRBJ1-5; a weak D match, TRBD1 (5 bases). The receptor's source is a man aged 40-50 years with Graves' ophthalmopathy. This chain's CDR3 is CASSLGTGINQPQHF. The CDR3 DNA reads as TGTGCCAGCAGCTTAGGAACAGGAATAAATCAGCCCCAGCATTTT.